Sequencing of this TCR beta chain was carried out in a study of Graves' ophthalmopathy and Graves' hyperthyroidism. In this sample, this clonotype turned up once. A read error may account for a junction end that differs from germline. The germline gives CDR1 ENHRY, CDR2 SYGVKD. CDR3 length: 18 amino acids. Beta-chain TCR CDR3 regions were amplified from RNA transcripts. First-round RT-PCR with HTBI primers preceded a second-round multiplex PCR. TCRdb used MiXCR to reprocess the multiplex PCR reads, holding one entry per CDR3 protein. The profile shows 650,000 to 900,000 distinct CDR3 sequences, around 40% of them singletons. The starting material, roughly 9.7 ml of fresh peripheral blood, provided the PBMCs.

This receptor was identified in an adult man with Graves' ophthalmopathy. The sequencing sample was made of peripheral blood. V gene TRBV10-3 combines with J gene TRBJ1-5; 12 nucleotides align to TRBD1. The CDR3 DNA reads TGTGCCACCAGTCCCGGGACAGGGGGCGCCGGTACCAATCAGCCCCAGCATTTT. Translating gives CATSPGTGGAGTNQPQHF.